These 32 T cell receptor beta chains originate from one sample sequenced in a study of cytomegalovirus exposure and HLA in healthy donors. Vbeta (60) and Jbeta (13) primers were used in the PCR. Clones were read by immunoSEQ multiplex PCR, and TCRdb kept only the in-frame ones, dropping some. In total, the table holds about 190,000 clones. Material: PBMCs. These receptors were taken from a woman aged 30 to 39 in good health and CMV-seropositive.

The chain joins TRBV29-1 to TRBJ1-2; perhaps TRBD1 as D (5 bases). Germline V gene sequence: CDR1 SQVTM, CDR2 ANQGSEA. Between the trimmed V and J ends, which lost 2 bases and 7 bases, there was a span of 14 bases. This CDR3 is 13 amino acids long. CDR3 bases: TGCAGCGTTGAACCCCCGGCCAGGGCTGGCTACACCTTC. It encodes CSVEPPARAGYTF.

V usage is TRBV6-1 and J usage is TRBJ2-3; 10 bases align to TRBD2. The CDR3 is 14 amino acids. Germline CDR1 and CDR2: MNHNS and SASEGT. The V segment lost 7 bases and the J segment 4 bases; nucleotides outside the gene matches: 5. CDR3 amino acids: CASISGGVADTQYF. The CDR3 region has the DNA TGTGCCAGCATAAGCGGGGGGGTAGCAGATACGCAGTATTTT.

This chain joins TRBV5-1 and TRBJ2-7; D unclear. The germline V gene encodes CDR1 SGHRS and CDR2 YFSETQ. Trimming removed 3 bases from V and 3 bases from J, with 7 bases in between. The CDR3 runs 12 residues. The CDR3 bases are TGCGCCAGCAGCTATACATTCTACGAGCAGTACTTC. The encoded protein is CASSYTFYEQYF.

The V call is TRBV11-2, the J call TRBJ1-2; D may be TRBD1 (6 bases). CDR1 SGHAT and CDR2 FQNNGV come from the germline V gene. The length of the CDR3 is 13 residues. V lost 3 bases and J 4 bases, leaving 9 bases between the germline ends. The CDR3 DNA reads as TGTGCCAGCAGCTTCGACAGGACCTATGGCTACACCTTC. Translation: CASSFDRTYGYTF.

This chain connects TRBV19 to TRBJ1-1, with D unresolved. CDR1 is LNHDA, CDR2 SQIVND, per germline (reference sequence). V was trimmed by 3 bases and J by 2 bases, leaving 13 bases between them. The CDR3 extends over 15 amino acids. The CDR3 spells CASSIGQRVNTEAFF. The CDR3 bases are TGTGCCAGTAGTATCGGGCAGAGGGTAAACACTGAAGCTTTCTTT. Drawing the rest from reference TRBV19 and TRBJ1-1, the complete variable domain is DGGITQSPKYLFRKEGQNVTLSCEQNLNHDAMYWYRQDPGQGLRLIYYSQIVNDFQKGDIAEGYSVSREKKESFPLTVTSAQKNPTAFYLCASSIGQRVNTEAFFGQGTRLTVV.

The CDR3 DNA reads as TGTGCCTCACTCAGCGGGGCTTGGGATGAGCAGTTCTTC. Amino acids: CASLSGAWDEQFF. The chain combines TRBV6-5 with TRBJ2-1; 7 positions agree with TRBD2. The CDR3 spans 13 residues. Germline CDR1 reads MNHEY; CDR2 reads SVGAGI. The J segment lost 8 bases and the V segment lost 11 bases, leaving 12 bases of the junction unmatched.

The chain couples TRBV29-1 to TRBJ2-7; 10 bases are shared with TRBD1. Trimming removed 6 bases from V and 7 bases from J; junction bases left unmatched: 12. The CDR3 length is 14 residues. Germline V CDR1 and CDR2: SQVTM, ANQGSEA. CDR3 DNA: TGCAGCGTCGGACAGGGGGAAAGGTTTGGTGAGCAGTACTTC. This encodes CSVGQGERFGEQYF.

V and J are TRBV7-2 and TRBJ1-2; D not resolved. V was clipped by 4 bases and J by 8 bases, with 8 bases between them. Germline values: CDR1 SGHTA, CDR2 FQGNSA. The CDR3 is 11 residues long. The DNA of the CDR3 is TGTGCCAGCAGCTCGGGTGGGGGCTACACCTTC. This sequence encodes CASSSGGGYTF.

The chain links TRBV11-2 to TRBJ2-7, with D maybe TRBD2 (5 bases). Germline-derived CDR1 and CDR2 are SGHAT and FQNNGV. V lost 0 bases to trimming and J lost 0 bases, with 15 bases between them. The CDR3 covers 17 residues. CDR3: CASSLDRRASSSYEQYF. DNA for the CDR3: TGTGCCAGCAGCTTAGATAGGCGGGCTAGCTCCTCCTACGAGCAGTACTTC.

The chain has TRBV2 and TRBJ1-5; D is perhaps TRBD1 (6 bases). Germline CDR1 is SNHLY and CDR2 is FYNNEI. The CDR3 runs to 13 residues. V gave up 6 bases and J gave up 7 bases, with 13 bases separating them. CDR3 region: CASRDSPRQPQHF. In DNA form, the CDR3 reads TGTGCCAGCAGGGACAGCCCACGGCAGCCCCAGCATTTT.

The chain recombines TRBV11-2 with TRBJ2-5, with TRBD2 matching over 10 bases. There are 16 residues in the CDR3. The V and J ends lost 1 base and 6 bases, in that order; junction bases with no gene match: 8. CDR1 and CDR2 (germline): SGHAT, FQNNGV. The CDR3 is CASSLAASGSLKTQYF. In nucleotides, the CDR3 is TGTGCCAGCAGCTTAGCTGCTAGCGGGAGTTTAAAGACCCAGTACTTC.

The rearrangement uses TRBV19 and TRBJ1-3; D not resolved. The V gene's germline CDR1 is LNHDA and CDR2 SQIVND (reference sequence). CDR3 length: 13 amino acids. Deletions cut 7 bases from V and 0 bases from J, with 7 bases between. This CDR3 reads CASTLISGNTIYF. CDR3 coding DNA: TGTGCCAGTACCCTAATCTCTGGAAACACCATATATTTT.

The chain has TRBV19 and TRBJ2-1; 13 bases map to TRBD2. The junction had 16 bases not matched to a gene; V was cut back by 6 bases and J by 5 bases. The V gene's germline CDR1 is LNHDA and CDR2 SQIVND (reference sequence). The CDR3 runs to 19 residues. CDR3 nucleotide sequence: TGTGCCAGTAGCATACCTGGGAGGACTAGCGGGGGAGCGAACAATGAGCAGTTCTTC. Translating gives CASSIPGRTSGGANNEQFF.

V is TRBV29-1 and J is TRBJ2-5; tentatively, D is TRBD2 (5 bases). The CDR3 covers 13 residues. V was cut by 6 bases and J by 3 bases, with 14 bases left in between. CDR1 is SQVTM, CDR2 ANQGSEA, per germline. CDR3: CSVVRDGKETQYF. CDR3 DNA sequence: TGCAGCGTAGTCCGAGACGGGAAAGAGACCCAGTACTTC.

The V call is TRBV19, the J call TRBJ1-2, with D tentatively TRBD1 (6 bases). Germline V gene data show CDR1 as LNHDA and CDR2 as SQIVND (reference sequence). The CDR3 spans 15 residues. Trimming took off 1 base at V and 4 bases at J, with 13 bases between the two ends. DNA for the CDR3: TGTGCCAGTAGTATAGCACGGGGGGCAGGCTATGGCTACACCTTC. Protein product: CASSIARGAGYGYTF.

A note on this clone: The junction departs from the called germline gene at one end, perhaps through a read error. The rearrangement links TRBV2 to TRBJ2-2, with a weak D call TRBD2 (6 bases). The germline V gene encodes CDR1 SNHLY and CDR2 FYNNEI. The CDR3 is 14 amino acids. The CDR3: CASSRGLGTGGLFF. As DNA, the CDR3 is TGTGCCAGCAGTAGGGGCCTTGGCACCGGGGGGCTGTTTTTT.

This chain uses TRBV5-4 with TRBJ1-1; weak D call: TRBD1 (6 bases). The CDR3 is 14 residues long. Trimming stripped 4 bases from V and 3 bases from J, with 13 bases between. The germline V gene has CDR1 SGHNT and CDR2 YYREEE (reference sequence). CDR3 coding DNA: TGTGCCAGCAGCCAAACGGACAGACACACTGAAGCTTTCTTT. The encoded protein is CASSQTDRHTEAFF.

The genes are TRBV27 and TRBJ2-1, with 7 nucleotides matching TRBD2. CDR3 length: 13 residues. Per germline, CDR1 MNHEY and CDR2 SMNVEV (reference sequence). V shed 2 bases and J 5 bases; nucleotides not matched to a gene: 0. CDR3 DNA: TGTGCCAGCAGTTTAAGCGGGGACAATGAGCAGTTCTTC. Its translation: CASSLSGDNEQFF.

The rearrangement uses TRBV6-6 and TRBJ2-5, with a weak D call TRBD2 (5 bases). Trimming left V 3 bases short and J 5 bases short, with 13 bases between. CDR1 MNHNY and CDR2 SVGAGI come from the germline V gene (reference sequence). The CDR3 loop spans 14 amino acids. In DNA, the CDR3 is TGTGCCAGCAGTTATGTAACGGGAACGGAGACCCAGTACTTC. As protein: CASSYVTGTETQYF.

V is TRBV5-5 and J is TRBJ1-1; no clear D gene. V was trimmed by 2 bases and J by 5 bases, leaving 13 bases between them. Germline lookup yields CDR1 SGHKS and CDR2 YYEKEE (reference sequence). The CDR3 is made up of 14 amino acids. This CDR3 is CASSLSLPGTEAFF. The CDR3 DNA is TGTGCCAGCAGCTTAAGTCTACCGGGGACTGAAGCTTTCTTT.

The rearrangement links TRBV5-1 to TRBJ2-7; 7 positions match TRBD2. The length of the CDR3 is 15 residues. Losses at the gene ends were 4 bases for V and 0 bases for J; bases not matched to a gene: 7. Looked up from germline, CDR1 is SGHRS and CDR2 is YFSETQ. The CDR3: CASSESGTRSYEQYF. The CDR3, as DNA: TGCGCCAGCAGCGAGAGCGGGACCCGCTCCTACGAGCAGTACTTC.

V gene TRBV30 combines with J gene TRBJ1-5; 9 bases are a match to TRBD1. This CDR3 is 15 amino acids long. In germline, CDR1 is GTSNPN, CDR2 SVGIG (reference sequence). The junction had 6 bases not matched to a gene; V was cut back by 2 bases and J by 4 bases. CDR3 residues: CAWSPDRGGNQPQHF. For the CDR3, the DNA is TGTGCCTGGAGTCCCGACAGGGGGGGAAATCAGCCCCAGCATTTT.

CDR3 loop: CASRPRQATTEAFF. The CDR3 bases are TGTGCCAGCAGGCCTAGACAGGCAACCACTGAAGCTTTCTTT. This chain joins TRBV6-5 and TRBJ1-1; D is possibly TRBD1 (6 bases). From germline, CDR1 is MNHEY and CDR2 SVGAGI. V lost 6 bases to trimming and J lost 4 bases, with 15 bases between them. This CDR3 has 14 amino acids.

The chain's CDR3 is CASSYRDGQPQHF. CDR3 sequence (DNA): TGTGCCAGCAGTTACAGGGACGGTCAGCCCCAGCATTTT. V and J are TRBV27 and TRBJ1-5; possibly TRBD1 for D (6 bases). The germline gives CDR1 MNHEY, CDR2 SMNVEV (reference sequence). V lost 4 bases to trimming and J lost 6 bases, with 10 bases between them. CDR3 length: 13 residues.

The chain joins TRBV7-6 to TRBJ1-6, with 7 bases matching TRBD1. V lost 4 bases, J lost 7 bases, and 7 bases stayed unmatched. Germline assignment: CDR1 SGHVS and CDR2 FNYEAQ. The CDR3 runs 15 residues. DNA of the CDR3: TGTGCCAGCAGCTCCGGGGACAGAAAAAATTCACCCCTCCACTTT. This translates into CASSSGDRKNSPLHF.

The chain couples TRBV5-4 to TRBJ1-1; D gene unclear. Looked up from germline, CDR1 is SGHNT and CDR2 is YYREEE (reference sequence). V shed 4 bases and J shed 7 bases, with 14 bases lying between them. The CDR3 extends over 13 amino acids. The CDR3 DNA sequence: TGTGCCAGCAGCCCCCCTCTCGGGTTTGAAGCTTTCTTT. This encodes CASSPPLGFEAFF.

The DNA for the CDR3 is TGTGCCAGCAGTCCGGGACAGGGGAACACCGGGGAGCTGTTTTTT. Its translation is CASSPGQGNTGELFF. The chain carries TRBV27 and TRBJ2-2, with 9 nucleotides matching TRBD1. Germline values: CDR1 MNHEY, CDR2 SMNVEV (reference sequence). The CDR3 consists of 15 residues. Germline trimming cut 5 bases from V and 1 base from J; bases unmatched to any gene: 2.

The genes are TRBV15 and TRBJ1-3, with 7 bases aligning to TRBD1. CDR1 and CDR2 (germline): LNHNV, YYDKDF (reference sequence). The CDR3 totals 15 residues. Trimming at V came to 0 bases and at J to 6 bases, leaving 5 bases not matched to a gene. CDR3 loop: CATSRDRTGANTIYF. The CDR3 DNA is TGTGCCACCAGCAGAGATAGAACAGGGGCAAACACCATATATTTT.

V usage is TRBV5-4 and J usage is TRBJ2-5, with 7 bases lining up with TRBD2. The V gene's germline CDR1 is SGHNT and CDR2 YYREEE (reference sequence). V was clipped by 6 bases and J by 5 bases; unmatched bases: 10. The CDR3 spans 14 residues. The CDR3 reads CASIGEGRGETQYF. The CDR3 nucleotides read TGTGCCAGCATTGGGGAGGGCCGGGGGGAGACCCAGTACTTC. Complete variable domain (other parts from reference TRBV5-4 and TRBJ2-5): ETGVTQSPTHLIKTRGQQVTLRCSSQSGHNTVSWYQQALGQGPQFIFQYYREEENGRGNFPPRFSGLQFPNYSSELNVNALELDDSALYLCASIGEGRGETQYFGPGTRLLVL.

The J gene is TRBJ2-2, the V gene TRBV9; 7 bases agree with TRBD1. J was trimmed by 0 bases and V by 0 bases; bases with no gene match: 5. Germline-derived CDR1 and CDR2 are SGDLS and YYNGEE. The CDR3 covers 17 residues. CDR3 protein: CASSVVRGGANTGELFF. CDR3 bases: TGTGCCAGCAGCGTAGTGCGAGGGGGCGCGAACACCGGGGAGCTGTTTTTT.

The chain joins TRBV18 to TRBJ1-3; tentatively, D is TRBD1 (5 bases). V was clipped by 2 bases and J by 4 bases, with 12 bases between them. Germline V gives CDR1 KGHSH, CDR2 LQKENI. The CDR3 has 15 amino acids. CDR3 protein: CASSPYGAVGNTIYF. CDR3 DNA: TGTGCCAGCTCACCATATGGGGCAGTGGGAAACACCATATATTTT. Full variable domain (rest looked up from reference TRBV18 and TRBJ1-3): NAGVMQNPRHLVRRRGQEARLRCSPMKGHSHVYWYRQLPEEGLKFMVYLQKENIIDESGMPKERFSAEFPKEGPSILRIQQVVRGDSAAYFCASSPYGAVGNTIYFGEGSWLTVV.

The rearrangement joins TRBV11-2 to TRBJ1-2; D not resolved. The germline V gene encodes CDR1 SGHAT and CDR2 FQNNGV. V gave up 0 bases and J gave up 8 bases, with 16 bases separating them. This CDR3 has 15 residues. The CDR3 nucleotides are TGTGCCAGCAGCTTAGAACCCGGACTAAGAGGAGGCTACACCTTC. It encodes CASSLEPGLRGGYTF.